Below are 15 T cell receptor beta chains sequenced from a single sample in a study of CD8 T cells in Susac syndrome. Reverse transcription of roughly 0.5 to 1 ug RNA used random hexamers. TCRdb re-called the immunoSEQ multiplex PCR reads with MiXCR, one entry per CDR3 protein. The sample contains roughly 150,000 distinct CDR3 sequences, over 85% of which appear only once. Sequencing was carried out using CD8+ T cells from PBMCs. These TCRs come from a human donor with multiple sclerosis.

This sequence joins TRBV21-1 and TRBJ2-5; the D call TRBD1 from the table was never checked on the DNA. TRBV21-1 corresponds to a pseudogene. There are 16 residues in the CDR3. The CDR3 protein is CASSQYRATLQETQYF. As DNA, the CDR3 is TGTGCCAGCAGCCAATATCGGGCGACCCTACAAGAGACCCAGTACTTC.

The chain carries TRBV25-1 and TRBJ2-6; D is unresolved. Germline values: CDR1 MGHDK, CDR2 SYGVNS. The CDR3 extends over 16 amino acids. V lost 7 bases to trimming and J lost 0 bases, with 13 bases between them. The CDR3 loop is CASTLSTVSGANVLTF. For the CDR3, the DNA is TGTGCCAGCACGCTTTCGACGGTCTCTGGGGCCAACGTCCTGACTTTC.

J is TRBJ2-5 and V is TRBV3-1, with 7 nucleotides matching TRBD2. Germline V CDR1 and CDR2: LGHDT, YNNKEL (reference sequence). The V gene end was trimmed by 1 base and the J gene end by 5 bases; junction bases not matched to a gene: 4. The CDR3 extends over 14 amino acids. DNA for the CDR3: TGTGCCAGCAGCCAAGGCCGGGGGGAGGAGACCCAGTACTTC. It specifies CASSQGRGEETQYF.

The CDR3, as DNA: TGTGCCAGCAGTGCAGGGTACCCGGTCCATGAGCAGTTCTTC. Amino acid sequence: CASSAGYPVHEQFF. The rearrangement uses TRBV6-2 or TRBV6-3 and TRBJ2-1, with TRBD1 as a possible D gene (5 bases). The CDR3 totals 14 residues. CDR1 is MNHEY and CDR2 is SVGEGT in the germline V gene. The V and J ends lost 5 bases and 8 bases respectively, with 16 bases between them.

The gene calls are TRBV5-4 and TRBJ2-2, with 7 bases fitting TRBD1. The V and J ends lost 0 bases and 4 bases, in that order; junction bases with no gene match: 9. The CDR3 length is 17 residues. Germline-derived CDR1 and CDR2 are SGHNT and YYREEE (reference sequence). CDR3 nucleotides: TGTGCCAGCAGCTTGGCCCCTGACAGGGTCGTCACCGGGGAGCTGTTTTTT. Amino acids: CASSLAPDRVVTGELFF.

The chain uses TRBV13 and TRBJ2-1, with TRBD2 identical over 13 bases. Per germline, CDR1 PRHDT and CDR2 FYEKMQ (reference sequence). V lost 5 bases, J lost 0 bases, and 10 bases stayed unmatched. CDR3 length equals 19 residues. The CDR3, as DNA: TGTGCCAGCAGCCCGCGGACTAGCGGGGGTGCCAGCTCCTACAATGAGCAGTTCTTC. Amino acid sequence: CASSPRTSGGASSYNEQFF.

V is TRBV5-6 and J is TRBJ2-1; 7 nucleotides align to TRBD1. The CDR3 sequence is 14 residues long. In germline, CDR1 is SGHDT, CDR2 YYEEEE. J lost 6 bases, V lost 3 bases, and 6 bases had no gene match. The CDR3 nucleotides read TGTGCCAGCAGCTACCGACAGGGTCTCAATGAGCAGTTCTTC. Its translation is CASSYRQGLNEQFF.

The chain uses TRBV19 and TRBJ1-6, with 7 bases that match TRBD1. This CDR3 is 16 amino acids long. The V gene's germline CDR1 is LNHDA and CDR2 SQIVND (reference sequence). The V segment lost 2 bases and the J segment 7 bases; nucleotides outside the gene matches: 8. The CDR3 loop is CASSIPRQGTNSPLHF. In DNA form, the CDR3 reads TGTGCCAGTAGTATACCCCGACAGGGAACAAATTCACCCCTCCACTTT.

This rearrangement joins TRBV6-2 or TRBV6-3 to TRBJ2-7, with D unresolved. This CDR3 has 13 residues. CDR1 is MNHEY and CDR2 is SVGEGT in the germline V gene. Trimming cost V 3 bases and J 7 bases, with 13 bases left between them. The CDR3 spells CASSYGFGREQYF. The CDR3 DNA is TGTGCCAGCAGTTATGGATTCGGCCGGGAGCAGTACTTC.

The J gene is TRBJ2-7, the V gene TRBV9; 7 positions match TRBD1. The CDR3 length is 14 residues. The ends lost 0 bases at V and 3 bases at J; junction bases unmatched: 3. CDR1 is SGDLS and CDR2 is YYNGEE in the germline V gene. CDR3 protein: CASSVGQGDYEQYF. CDR3 DNA sequence: TGTGCCAGCAGCGTAGGGCAGGGGGACTACGAGCAGTACTTC.

The CDR3 reads CASPNQGARSTEAFF. CDR3 in DNA: TGTGCCAGTCCGAATCAGGGGGCGCGGAGCACTGAAGCTTTCTTT. V gene TRBV2 combines with J gene TRBJ1-1, with 8 bases fitting TRBD1. V was pared by 9 bases and J by 4 bases, with 13 bases of the junction left unmatched. This CDR3 is 15 amino acids long. The germline V gene has CDR1 SNHLY and CDR2 FYNNEI.

This rearrangement joins TRBV18 to TRBJ2-1; 11 nucleotides line up with TRBD2. The CDR3 totals 16 residues. J was trimmed by 0 bases and V by 5 bases; bases with no gene match: 3. Germline loops: CDR1 KGHSH, CDR2 LQKENI. The CDR3 is CASSTTSGGSYNEQFF. CDR3 nucleotide sequence: TGTGCCAGCTCAACCACTAGCGGGGGCTCCTACAATGAGCAGTTCTTC. The variable domain in full, with the rest retrieved from reference TRBV18 and TRBJ2-1, is NAGVMQNPRHLVRRRGQEARLRCSPMKGHSHVYWYRQLPEEGLKFMVYLQKENIIDESGMPKERFSAEFPKEGPSILRIQQVVRGDSAAYFCASSTTSGGSYNEQFFGPGTRLTVL.

The CDR3 DNA is TGTGCCACCAGTGCAGGGACACGGATACAAGAGACCCAGTACTTC. Encoded protein: CATSAGTRIQETQYF. The V and J genes are TRBV24-1 and TRBJ2-5, with D perhaps matching TRBD1 (6 bases). The CDR3 length is 15 residues. The germline V and J ends were trimmed by 5 bases and 2 bases, with 14 bases remaining between them. Germline-derived CDR1 and CDR2 are KGHDR and SFDVKD.

The chain recombines TRBV25-1 with TRBJ1-2, with no clear D. Trimming stripped 6 bases from V and 2 bases from J, with 13 bases between. The germline V gene encodes CDR1 MGHDK and CDR2 SYGVNS. This CDR3 region has 14 residues. The CDR3 reads CASRLKGSNYGYTF. The CDR3 DNA reads as TGTGCCAGCAGACTAAAGGGATCGAACTATGGCTACACCTTC.

The CDR3 DNA reads as TGTGCCAGCAGCTTAGGAGGGCCGGATAATGAGCAGTTCTTC. This gives the protein CASSLGGPDNEQFF. This chain connects TRBV7-9 to TRBJ2-1; D possibly corresponds to TRBD2 (5 bases). CDR3 size: 14 residues. CDR1 SEHNR and CDR2 FQNEAQ come from the germline V gene (reference sequence). Trimming took off 1 base at V and 7 bases at J, with 11 bases between the two ends.